Presented here are 6 T cell receptor beta chains from one specimen sequenced in a study of T cells after yellow fever vaccination. TCRdb analysed the 5' RACE reads with MiXCR anew, one entry per CDR3 protein. In the table there are about 320,000 distinct CDR3 sequences, approximately 4% of which are singletons. Material: PBMCs, obtained 15 days after the yellow fever booster vaccination. The receptor source for this set is a man aged 18-30 years who received the YFV17D yellow fever vaccine.

This clonotype has a count of ten or more. The V call is TRBV5-5, the J call TRBJ1-2; D gene ambiguous. CDR3 length: 12 residues. V dropped 3 bases and J dropped 8 bases, with 11 bases sitting between them. Germline loops: CDR1 SGHKS, CDR2 YYEKEE (reference sequence). The CDR3 DNA follows: TGTGCCAGCAGCTACTCCGAACGGGGCTACACCTTC. Protein: CASSYSERGYTF. The variable domain in full, completed from reference TRBV5-5 and TRBJ1-2, reads DAGVTQSPTHLIKTRGQQVTLRCSPISGHKSVSWYQQVLGQGPQFIFQYYEKEERGRGNFPDRFSARQFPNYSSELNVNALLLGDSALYLCASSYSERGYTFGSGTRLTVV.

This clonotype was picked up a small number of times. The J gene is TRBJ2-3, the V gene TRBV6-2 or TRBV6-3; 8 bases are a match to TRBD1. This CDR3 region has 15 residues. Germline CDR1 and CDR2: MNHEY and SVGEGT. The V segment lost 0 bases and the J segment 1 base; nucleotides outside the gene matches: 0. CDR3 DNA sequence: TGTGCCAGCAGTTACTCGGACAGGGGCACAGATACGCAGTATTTT. Protein product: CASSYSDRGTDTQYF.

This clonotype came up many times. Here the CDR3 reads CASSQDAGYGYTF. CDR3 coding DNA: TGTGCCAGCAGTCAGGATGCGGGGTATGGCTACACCTTC. The rearrangement uses TRBV7-9 and TRBJ1-2; D is undetermined. The germline V gene has CDR1 SEHNR and CDR2 FQNEAQ (reference sequence). Trimming left V 6 bases short and J 5 bases short, with 13 bases between. The CDR3 runs 13 residues.

The chain links TRBV16 to TRBJ2-5; the D gene could be TRBD1 or TRBD2 (5 bases each). Trimming pared 6 bases from V and 3 bases from J, leaving 14 bases between. Germline lookup yields CDR1 KGHSY and CDR2 FQNENV. The CDR3 is 14 residues long. DNA for the CDR3: TGTGCCAGCAGTCCGACGAGGGGTAAAGAGACCCAGTACTTC. Translation: CASSPTRGKETQYF.

This clonotype came up a few times. The chain is built from TRBV28 and TRBJ1-5, with D unclear. V was shortened by 5 bases and J by 4 bases, with 3 bases between the two germline ends. This CDR3 comprises 11 residues. CDR1 is MDHEN and CDR2 is SYDVKM in the germline V gene. CDR3 sequence (DNA): TGTGCCAGCAGTGAAAATCAGCCCCAGCATTTT. This sequence encodes CASSENQPQHF.

This clonotype was seen repeatedly, ten times or more. The V and J genes are TRBV7-2 and TRBJ2-3; D ambiguous. Germline V gene sequence: CDR1 SGHTA, CDR2 FQGNSA. The CDR3 spans 14 residues. The V gene lost 1 base and the J gene lost 4 bases, with 9 bases spanning the gap. This CDR3 is CASSLGPAADTQYF. CDR3 DNA sequence: TGTGCCAGCAGCTTAGGTCCTGCGGCAGATACGCAGTATTTT.